This passage covers 27 T cell receptor beta chains from one sample sequenced in a study of T cells after somatic rescue of genetic block. Only in-frame clones appear in the TCRdb table, and some are missing; sequencing was by immunoSEQ multiplex PCR. Among 7,500 to 8,500 clones listed, 65% to 90% were seen once. The material sequenced was peripheral blood mononuclear cells (PBMCs). The receptors originated from a boy between 10 and 17 years old.

This clone came up a few times. The CDR3 is CASSQDKGANYGYTF. The CDR3 DNA sequence: TGCGCCAGCAGCCAAGATAAGGGAGCTAACTATGGCTACACCTTC. V usage is TRBV4-3 and J usage is TRBJ1-2; D not resolved. Per the germline V gene, CDR1 is LGHNA and CDR2 is YSLEER. Trimming shortened V by 0 bases and J by 0 bases, and 8 bases separated the two germline ends. The CDR3 runs to 15 residues.

This chain connects TRBV18 to TRBJ1-1; D call uncertain. The CDR3 covers 14 residues. The V gene lost 2 bases and the J gene lost 11 bases, with 18 bases spanning the gap. CDR1 is KGHSH, CDR2 LQKENI, per germline. The CDR3: CASSPSLSSGRAFF. The CDR3 nucleotides read TGTGCCAGCTCACCAAGTCTCTCCTCGGGTCGGGCTTTCTTT.

This chain joins TRBV7-6 and TRBJ2-1, with D possibly matching TRBD2 (5 bases). V was trimmed by 3 bases and J by 2 bases, leaving 17 bases between them. The CDR3 has 17 residues. Germline lookup yields CDR1 SGHVS and CDR2 FNYEAQ. CDR3 nucleotides: TGTGCCAGCAGCTTGGGTAATTCGAGGGCCGCCTACAATGAGCAGTTCTTC. Translation: CASSLGNSRAAYNEQFF.

The chain joins TRBV9 to TRBJ2-1; the D gene is possibly TRBD2 (5 bases). V gave up 0 bases and J gave up 9 bases, with 13 bases separating them. CDR3 length: 14 residues. The germline V gene has CDR1 SGDLS and CDR2 YYNGEE. The CDR3 DNA follows: TGTGCCAGCAGCGTAGAGGACTCTCCGGGTGAGCAGTTCTTC. It is translated as CASSVEDSPGEQFF. The full variable domain, rest sourced from reference TRBV9 and TRBJ2-1, is DSGVTQTPKHLITATGQRVTLRCSPRSGDLSVYWYQQSLDQGLQFLIQYYNGEERAKGNILERFSAQQFPDLHSELNLSSLELGDSALYFCASSVEDSPGEQFFGPGTRLTVL.

This chain links TRBV6-6 with TRBJ2-1; 8 bases map to TRBD2. The CDR3 covers 15 residues. V shed 2 bases and J 6 bases; nucleotides not matched to a gene: 6. The germline CDR1 and CDR2 sequences are MNHNY and SVGAGI (reference sequence). For the CDR3, the DNA is TGTGCCAGCAGTTACGTGGCGGGGGGTTTCAATGAGCAGTTCTTC. It specifies CASSYVAGGFNEQFF.

V is TRBV27 and J is TRBJ2-1, with D perhaps assigned TRBD1 or TRBD2 (5 bases each). The V gene's germline CDR1 is MNHEY and CDR2 SMNVEV (reference sequence). This CDR3 comprises 12 residues. V shed 8 bases and J shed 10 bases, with 15 bases lying between them. The CDR3 sequence is CASGGTDGEQFF. The CDR3 nucleotides are TGTGCCAGCGGGGGTACCGACGGGGAGCAGTTCTTC.

The rearrangement uses TRBV12-5 and TRBJ1-2, with D perhaps matching TRBD1 (6 bases). V was cut by 2 bases and J by 8 bases, with 18 bases left in between. Germline V lookup: CDR1 LGHNT, CDR2 FRNRAP. This CDR3 has 15 amino acids. Written as DNA, the CDR3 is TGTGCTAGTGGTTTGTCACAGGGACCAATTGGGGGCTACACCTTC. It yields the protein CASGLSQGPIGGYTF.

The V gene is TRBV19, the J gene TRBJ2-5; the D gene is possibly TRBD2 (5 bases). CDR3 length equals 15 residues. Trimming removed 5 bases at V and 1 base at J, with 14 bases between. CDR1 is LNHDA, CDR2 SQIVND, per germline (reference sequence). CDR3 nucleotides: TGTGCCAGTAGTGGAAAGCGGATAGGCCAAGAGACCCAGTACTTC. Translated, it gives CASSGKRIGQETQYF.

This rearrangement joins TRBV15 to TRBJ1-2; TRBD1 might be the D (5 bases). Deletions cut 5 bases from V and 7 bases from J, with 23 bases between. CDR1 and CDR2 from the germline V gene are LNHNV and YYDKDF (reference sequence). CDR3 length: 16 residues. Here the CDR3 reads CATSSMRLGVGGGYTF. The CDR3 nucleotides are TGTGCCACCAGCTCCATGCGCTTAGGGGTAGGCGGTGGCTACACCTTC.

The V gene is TRBV4-1, the J gene TRBJ1-5; D gene uncertain. The V gene lost 0 bases and the J gene lost 5 bases, with 11 bases spanning the gap. The CDR3 runs to 15 residues. Per the germline V gene, CDR1 is MGHRA and CDR2 is YSYEKL. The CDR3 DNA is TGCGCCAGCAGCCAAGAGATTGGTGGGTATCAGCCCCAGCATTTT. Its translation: CASSQEIGGYQPQHF.

Of note for this clone: Within the sample, other DNA sequences also encode this same CDR3. The chain recombines TRBV7-9 with TRBJ2-7; 9 positions agree with TRBD1. V shed 3 bases and J 4 bases; nucleotides not matched to a gene: 4. CDR3 length: 14 amino acids. Per germline, CDR1 SEHNR and CDR2 FQNEAQ (reference sequence). Written as DNA, the CDR3 is TGTGCCAGCAGCTTCGGACAGGGGAGGTACGAGCAGTACTTC. Translation: CASSFGQGRYEQYF.

J is TRBJ2-7 and V is TRBV10-2, with D possibly being TRBD2 (6 bases). Trimming pared 4 bases from V and 3 bases from J, leaving 16 bases between. The CDR3 runs 15 residues. The germline V gene has CDR1 WSHSY and CDR2 SAAADI. The CDR3 DNA follows: TGCGCCAGCAGTGGTAGCGGAGCCGTCATCTACGAGCAGTACTTC. Translating it yields CASSGSGAVIYEQYF.

The chain carries TRBV5-1 and TRBJ2-2, with D tentatively TRBD1 or TRBD2 (6 bases each). Germline V lookup: CDR1 SGHRS, CDR2 YFSETQ. Trimming took off 6 bases at V and 4 bases at J, with 19 bases between the two ends. The CDR3 has 16 residues. For the CDR3, the DNA is TGCGCCAGCACCCTGGACGGGGGCCTGAGCACCGGGGAGCTGTTTTTT. This translates into CASTLDGGLSTGELFF.

The chain joins TRBV5-1 to TRBJ2-3; 7 nucleotides match TRBD2. V was clipped by 1 base and J by 0 bases; unmatched bases: 8. The CDR3 runs to 17 residues. Germline CDR1 SGHRS, CDR2 YFSETQ. The CDR3 nucleotides read TGCGCCAGCAGCTTGAGTTCGGGGGGAGTAAGCACAGATACGCAGTATTTT. Protein: CASSLSSGGVSTDTQYF. The full variable domain, rest sourced from reference TRBV5-1 and TRBJ2-3, is KAGVTQTPRYLIKTRGQQVTLSCSPISGHRSVSWYQQTPGQGLQFLFEYFSETQRNKGNFPGRFSGRQFSNSRSEMNVSTLELGDSALYLCASSLSSGGVSTDTQYFGPGTRLTVL.

This chain connects TRBV6-1 to TRBJ2-3, with D perhaps TRBD1 (6 bases). The CDR3 is 16 residues long. CDR1 is MNHNS, CDR2 SASEGT, per germline. The ends were cut back, 2 bases at V and 2 bases at J, with 14 bases in the middle. CDR3 residues: CASSELKTGPTDTQYF. CDR3 DNA: TGTGCCAGCAGTGAATTAAAAACAGGGCCCACAGATACGCAGTATTTT.

Here the CDR3 reads CASSYGSGDYNEQFF. Written as DNA, the CDR3 is TGTGCCAGCAGTTATGGTAGCGGGGACTACAATGAGCAGTTCTTC. The chain employs TRBV6-5 and TRBJ2-1; 8 bases fit TRBD2. With V trimmed by 3 bases and J by 3 bases, 4 bases remained unmatched. Germline assignment: CDR1 MNHEY and CDR2 SVGAGI. This CDR3 is 15 amino acids long.

The rearrangement joins TRBV7-9 to TRBJ2-7; TRBD1 agrees at 10 bases. This CDR3 has 16 residues. Trimming at V came to 2 bases and at J to 5 bases, leaving 9 bases not matched to a gene. Germline V gene lookup returns CDR1 SEHNR and CDR2 FQNEAQ (reference sequence). The CDR3 sequence: CASSLSLGQGPHEQYF. In DNA form, the CDR3 reads TGTGCCAGCAGCTTAAGTCTGGGACAGGGGCCCCACGAGCAGTACTTC.

The chain recombines TRBV10-2 with TRBJ1-2; tentatively, D is TRBD1 (5 bases). The CDR3 extends over 14 amino acids. CDR1 WSHSY and CDR2 SAAADI come from the germline V gene. Trimming cost V 3 bases and J 3 bases, with 11 bases left between them. CDR3 bases: TGCGCCAGCAGTGACCCGACAGAGTACTATGGCTACACCTTC. It yields the protein CASSDPTEYYGYTF.

The CDR3 here is CASSPIGPSNEQFF. CDR3 sequence (DNA): TGTGCCAGCAGTCCGATTGGGCCGTCGAATGAGCAGTTCTTC. The chain uses TRBV6-4 and TRBJ2-1; D is unclear. Germline assignment: CDR1 MRHNA and CDR2 SNTAGT. V was clipped by 5 bases and J by 7 bases, with 15 bases between them. The CDR3 loop spans 14 amino acids.

The chain carries TRBV29-1 and TRBJ2-7; TRBD2 agrees at 11 bases. This CDR3 is built from 14 residues. The V and J ends lost 7 bases and 4 bases, in that order; junction bases with no gene match: 9. Germline CDR1 reads SQVTM; CDR2 reads ANQGSEA. CDR3 sequence: CSAGPSGGLYEQYF. The CDR3 nucleotides are TGCAGCGCGGGTCCTAGCGGGGGGTTATACGAGCAGTACTTC.

The J gene is TRBJ2-5, the V gene TRBV6-1; 9 bases line up with TRBD2. The germline V gene encodes CDR1 MNHNS and CDR2 SASEGT. With V trimmed by 4 bases and J by 0 bases, 15 bases remained unmatched. CDR3 length: 19 residues. The CDR3 sequence is CASSVGLFLAGPDQETQYF. CDR3 bases: TGTGCCAGCAGTGTCGGCCTGTTTCTAGCGGGACCCGACCAAGAGACCCAGTACTTC.

V is TRBV27 and J is TRBJ2-1; D possibly matches TRBD1 or TRBD2 (5 bases each). With 2 bases removed from V and 2 bases from J, the gap between germline ends came to 16 bases. The CDR3 is made up of 17 amino acids. Germline-derived CDR1 and CDR2 are MNHEY and SMNVEV (reference sequence). The CDR3 bases are TGTGCCAGCAGTTTACGAGGCAGGGCGGGTCCCTACAATGAGCAGTTCTTC. The encoded protein is CASSLRGRAGPYNEQFF.

The CDR3 DNA reads TGTGCCTGGAGACCAGGGAGGTTGAGCGACGAGCAGTACTTC. Its translation is CAWRPGRLSDEQYF. This rearrangement joins TRBV30 to TRBJ2-7, with a weak D call TRBD2 (6 bases). Trimming stripped 3 bases from V and 5 bases from J, with 17 bases between. Germline CDR1 is GTSNPN and CDR2 is SVGIG (reference sequence). The CDR3 has 14 residues.

The chain uses TRBV2 and TRBJ2-2; 7 nucleotides match TRBD2. The CDR3 contains 15 residues. V was pared by 4 bases and J by 6 bases, with 8 bases of the junction left unmatched. Germline CDR1 is SNHLY and CDR2 is FYNNEI. The CDR3 nucleotides read TGTGCCAGCAGTGTACACGGGGGAGGGGCCGGGGAGCTGTTTTTT. Translation: CASSVHGGGAGELFF.

V is TRBV19 and J is TRBJ1-1; TRBD1 might be the D (6 bases). This CDR3 has 16 amino acids. In germline, CDR1 is LNHDA, CDR2 SQIVND (reference sequence). V was shortened by 2 bases and J by 1 base, with 14 bases between the two germline ends. CDR3 sequence: CASSIFSAGANTEAFF. DNA of the CDR3: TGTGCCAGTAGTATATTTTCGGCAGGGGCGAACACTGAAGCTTTCTTT.

The V gene is TRBV11-3, the J gene TRBJ2-2; 8 nucleotides agree with TRBD2. The CDR3 is 17 residues long. The J segment lost 0 bases and the V segment lost 5 bases, leaving 8 bases of the junction unmatched. CDR1 SGHNT and CDR2 YENEEA come from the germline V gene. The DNA for the CDR3 is TGTGCCAGCAGCATCACTAGCGGAGGGACGAACACCGGGGAGCTGTTTTTT. Encoded protein: CASSITSGGTNTGELFF.

There are a few counts of this clone. The V call is TRBV29-1, the J call TRBJ1-1, with a possible D match to TRBD1 (6 bases). The V and J ends lost 6 bases and 4 bases respectively, with 18 bases between them. The germline V gene encodes CDR1 SQVTM and CDR2 ANQGSEA. The CDR3 has 14 amino acids. In DNA, the CDR3 is TGCAGCGTGACCGCTATAACAGGGCCCACTGAAGCTTTCTTT. This codes for CSVTAITGPTEAFF.